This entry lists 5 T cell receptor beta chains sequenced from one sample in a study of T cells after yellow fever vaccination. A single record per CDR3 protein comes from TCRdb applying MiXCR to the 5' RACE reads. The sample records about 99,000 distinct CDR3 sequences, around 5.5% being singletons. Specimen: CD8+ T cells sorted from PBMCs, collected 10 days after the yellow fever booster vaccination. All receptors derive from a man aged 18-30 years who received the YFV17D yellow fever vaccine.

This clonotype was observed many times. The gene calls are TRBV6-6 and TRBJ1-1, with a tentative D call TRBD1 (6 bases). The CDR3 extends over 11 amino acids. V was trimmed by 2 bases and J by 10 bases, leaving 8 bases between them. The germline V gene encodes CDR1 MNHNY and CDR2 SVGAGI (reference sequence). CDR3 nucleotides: TGTGCCAGCAGTTACAGGGGGTTAGCTTTCTTT. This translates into CASSYRGLAFF.

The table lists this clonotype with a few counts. The CDR3 DNA reads as TGTGCCAGCAGCTTAGAGCGGACAGGGGTACCAGATACGCAGTATTTT. This sequence encodes CASSLERTGVPDTQYF. V usage is TRBV7-9 and J usage is TRBJ2-3; TRBD1 agrees at 9 bases. Germline trimming cut 1 base from V and 4 bases from J; bases unmatched to any gene: 6. The CDR3 is made up of 16 amino acids. From germline, CDR1 is SEHNR and CDR2 FQNEAQ (reference sequence).

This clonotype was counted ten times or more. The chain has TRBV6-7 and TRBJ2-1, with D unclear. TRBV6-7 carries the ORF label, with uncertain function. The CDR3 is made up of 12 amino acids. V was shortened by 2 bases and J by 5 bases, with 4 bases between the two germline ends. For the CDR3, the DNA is TGTGCCAGCAGTTACAGTAACAATGAGCAGTTCTTC. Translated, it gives CASSYSNNEQFF.

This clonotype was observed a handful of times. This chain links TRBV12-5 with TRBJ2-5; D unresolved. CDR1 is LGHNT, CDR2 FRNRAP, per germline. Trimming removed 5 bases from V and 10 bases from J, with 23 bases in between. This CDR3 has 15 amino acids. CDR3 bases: TGTGCTAGTGGTCCCTGGACCGGGTTCCTTGGGATCCAGTACTTC. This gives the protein CASGPWTGFLGIQYF.

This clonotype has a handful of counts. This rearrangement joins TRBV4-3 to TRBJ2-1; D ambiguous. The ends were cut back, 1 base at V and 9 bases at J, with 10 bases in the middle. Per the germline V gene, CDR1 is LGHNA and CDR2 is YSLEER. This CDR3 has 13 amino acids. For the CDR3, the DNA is TGCGCCAGCAGCCAAGTCTTGGTCAGTGAGCAGTTCTTC. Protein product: CASSQVLVSEQFF.